The TCR beta chain described here comes from a study of regulatory T cells in long-lasting Graves disease. V was cut by 1 base and J by 6 bases, with 13 bases left in between. Germline values: CDR1 LGHDT, CDR2 YNNKEL (reference sequence). This CDR3 is built from 14 residues. CDR3 regions were amplified by Arm-PCR using iRepertoire HTBI primers to build TCR beta libraries. Per the original data handling: Samples revealed roughly 62 TRBV and 15 or so TRBJ segments. Each CDR3 protein is one row after TCRdb ran MiXCR on the multiplex PCR reads. For this entry, the V and J calls and clone size follow TCRdb and not the study's own pipeline. The sample has roughly 510,000 distinct CDR3 sequences, around 15% seen once. The time point was: newly diagnosed GD, antithyroid drugs for less than 3 months. The TCR library used RNA extracted from PBMCs. This clonotype was recorded at least ten times. Its specificity is not known.

Study observations and caveats: Favored gene segments in persistent disease were TRBV28, TRBJ1-2 and TRBJ2-5. It was possible that the small sample size reduced accuracy.

The sample was also linked to a second study, of T cells in Graves' hyperthyroidism and ophthalmopathy. According to that study: Patients aged 18 to 65 had newly diagnosed hyperthyroidism lasting under 2 months.

This chain uses TRBV3-1 with TRBJ2-7; D is possibly TRBD1 (6 bases). The starting material was peripheral blood mononuclear cells (PBMCs), obtained at new diagnosis, from a patient treated with antithyroid drugs. The clonotype was recovered from a man younger than 35 with Graves disease. The CDR3 here is CASSQGPGAGEQYF. CDR3 bases: TGTGCCAGCAGCCAAGGCCCAGGGGCAGGCGAGCAGTACTTC.